This TCR beta chain was sequenced in a study of CXCR3-negative and CXCR3-positive naive CD8 T cells. Study as a whole: Summed over all libraries, TRB reads came to about 140 million, with about 1.5 +/- 0.3 million per library.

Germline CDR1 reads LGHNA; CDR2 reads YSLEER. CDR3 length equals 17 residues. The study made its TRB cDNA libraries by 5' RACE, adding UMI labels. After re-calling the 5' RACE reads, TCRdb lists one entry per CDR3 protein, DNA absent. This sample's clone table lists more than 45,000 distinct CDR3 sequences. This sequence was found in a human donor in good health. Some clones in this sample may be carry-over from other donors' samples. Source material: memory CD8+ T cells from blood. V gene TRBV4-3 combines with J gene TRBJ1-5. The CDR3 reads CASSQDFGGRVSQPQHF.